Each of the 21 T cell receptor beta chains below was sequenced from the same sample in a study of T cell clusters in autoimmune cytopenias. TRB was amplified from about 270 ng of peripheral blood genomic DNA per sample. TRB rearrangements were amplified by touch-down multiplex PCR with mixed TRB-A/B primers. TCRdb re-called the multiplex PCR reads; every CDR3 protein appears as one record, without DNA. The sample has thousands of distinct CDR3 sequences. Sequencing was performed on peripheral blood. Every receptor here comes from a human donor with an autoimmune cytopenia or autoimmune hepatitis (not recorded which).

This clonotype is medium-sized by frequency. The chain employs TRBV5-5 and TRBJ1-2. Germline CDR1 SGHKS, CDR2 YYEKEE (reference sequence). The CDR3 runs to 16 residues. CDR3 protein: CASSPEPEAWVYGYTF.

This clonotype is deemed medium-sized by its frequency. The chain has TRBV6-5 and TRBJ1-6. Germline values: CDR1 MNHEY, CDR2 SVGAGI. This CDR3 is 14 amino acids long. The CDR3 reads CASREPGGNSPLHF.

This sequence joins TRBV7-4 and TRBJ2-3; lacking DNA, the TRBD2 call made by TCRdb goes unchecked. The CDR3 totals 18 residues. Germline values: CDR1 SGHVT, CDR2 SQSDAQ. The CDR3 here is CASSPGTSGTRSTDTQYF.

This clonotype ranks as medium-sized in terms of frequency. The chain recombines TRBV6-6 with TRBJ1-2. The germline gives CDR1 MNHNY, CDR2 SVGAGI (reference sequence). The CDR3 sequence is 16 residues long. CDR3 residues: CASSQGRGPSGYGYTF.

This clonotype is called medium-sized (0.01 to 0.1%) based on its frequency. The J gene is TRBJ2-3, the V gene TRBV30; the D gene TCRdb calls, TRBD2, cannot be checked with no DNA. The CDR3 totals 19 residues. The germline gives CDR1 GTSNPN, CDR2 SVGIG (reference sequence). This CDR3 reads CAWSWGQGIPGGRADTQYF.

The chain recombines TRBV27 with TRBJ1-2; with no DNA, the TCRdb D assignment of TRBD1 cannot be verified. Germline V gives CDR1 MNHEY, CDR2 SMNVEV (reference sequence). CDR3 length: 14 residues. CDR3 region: CASSPGGYNYGYTF.

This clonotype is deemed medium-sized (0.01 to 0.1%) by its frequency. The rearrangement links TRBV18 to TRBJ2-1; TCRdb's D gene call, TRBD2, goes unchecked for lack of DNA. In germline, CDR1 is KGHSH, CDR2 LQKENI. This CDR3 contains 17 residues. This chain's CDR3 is CASSPAFIAGYYNEQFF.

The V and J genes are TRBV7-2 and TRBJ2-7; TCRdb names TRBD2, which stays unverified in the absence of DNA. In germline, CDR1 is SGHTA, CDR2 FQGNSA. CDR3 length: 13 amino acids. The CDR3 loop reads CASSLPGEGEQYF.

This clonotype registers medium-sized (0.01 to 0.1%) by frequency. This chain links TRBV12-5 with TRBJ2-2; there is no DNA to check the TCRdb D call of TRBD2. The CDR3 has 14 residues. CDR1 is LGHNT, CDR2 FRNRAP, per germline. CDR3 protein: CASGLQPSVGELFF.

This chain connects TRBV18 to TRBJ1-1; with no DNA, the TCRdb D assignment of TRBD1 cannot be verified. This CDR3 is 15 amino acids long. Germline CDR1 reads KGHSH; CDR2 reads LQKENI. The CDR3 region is CASSSLGQPNTEAFF.

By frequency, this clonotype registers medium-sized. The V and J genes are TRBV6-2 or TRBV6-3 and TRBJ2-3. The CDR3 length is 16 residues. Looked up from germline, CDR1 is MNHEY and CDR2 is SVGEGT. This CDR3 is CASSYPVGNNPDTQYF.

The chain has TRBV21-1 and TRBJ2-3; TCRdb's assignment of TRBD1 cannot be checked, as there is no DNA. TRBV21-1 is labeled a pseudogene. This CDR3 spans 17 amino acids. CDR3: CASSPLGSDRGRDTQYF.

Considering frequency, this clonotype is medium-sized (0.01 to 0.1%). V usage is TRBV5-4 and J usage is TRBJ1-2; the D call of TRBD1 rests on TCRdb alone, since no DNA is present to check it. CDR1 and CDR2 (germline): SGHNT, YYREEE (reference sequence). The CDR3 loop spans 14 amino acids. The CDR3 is CASSLPDSPYGYTF.

The chain's CDR3 is CASSYEPGAEAFF. This chain uses TRBV6-1 with TRBJ1-1; TCRdb names TRBD1, which stays unverified in the absence of DNA. Germline V lookup: CDR1 MNHNS, CDR2 SASEGT. The CDR3 totals 13 residues.

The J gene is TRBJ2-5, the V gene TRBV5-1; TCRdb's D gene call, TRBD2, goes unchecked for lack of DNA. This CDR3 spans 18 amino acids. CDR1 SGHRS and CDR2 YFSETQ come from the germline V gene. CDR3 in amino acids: CASSLRFRRRGFRETQYF.

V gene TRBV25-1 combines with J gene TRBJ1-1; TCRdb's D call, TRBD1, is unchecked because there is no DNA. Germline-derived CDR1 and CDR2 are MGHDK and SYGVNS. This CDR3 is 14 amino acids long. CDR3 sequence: CASGPGQGSTEAFF.

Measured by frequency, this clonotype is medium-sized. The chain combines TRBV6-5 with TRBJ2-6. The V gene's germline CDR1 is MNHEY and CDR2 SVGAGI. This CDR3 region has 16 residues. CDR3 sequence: CASSYSKGSGANVLTF.

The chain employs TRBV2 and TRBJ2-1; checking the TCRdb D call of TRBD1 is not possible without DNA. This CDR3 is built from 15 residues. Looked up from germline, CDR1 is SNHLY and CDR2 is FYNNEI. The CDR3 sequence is CAGPHKLGEAIEQFF.

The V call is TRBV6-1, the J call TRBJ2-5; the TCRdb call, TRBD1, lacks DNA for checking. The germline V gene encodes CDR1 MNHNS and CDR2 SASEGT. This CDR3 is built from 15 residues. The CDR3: CASSEGWGLQETQYF.

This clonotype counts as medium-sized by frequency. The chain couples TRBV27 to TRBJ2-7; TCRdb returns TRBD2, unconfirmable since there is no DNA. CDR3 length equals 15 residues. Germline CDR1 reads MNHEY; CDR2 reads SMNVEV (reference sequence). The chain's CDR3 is CASSLATGTSLEQYF.

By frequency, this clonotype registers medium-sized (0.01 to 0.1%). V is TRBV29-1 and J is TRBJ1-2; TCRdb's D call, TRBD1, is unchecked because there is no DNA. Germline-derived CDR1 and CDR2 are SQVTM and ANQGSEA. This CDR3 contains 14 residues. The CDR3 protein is CSVDATGFRGGYTF.